This entry concerns a single T cell receptor (beta chain). Using immunoSEQ multiplex PCR, the repertoire was profiled, and TCRdb retains in-frame clones only, with some absent. The table shows some 46,000 clones, with around 83% occurring only once. The data belong to a study of blood T cell repertoires in COVID-19. Study at large: PBMCs, B-cell-depleted T cells, or T cells provided the cDNA or gDNA that made up the material.

The sequenced sample was peripheral blood. The sequence derives from a woman of 80 years or more with acute or convalescent COVID-19.

CDR3 protein: CASRRQGVDYGYTF. The CDR3 coding sequence is TGTGCCAGCAGAAGACAGGGGGTCGACTATGGCTACACCTTC. This chain links TRBV5-5 with TRBJ1-2; 9 bases agree with TRBD1. Germline loops: CDR1 SGHKS, CDR2 YYEKEE (reference sequence). This CDR3 is 14 amino acids long. V lost 5 bases to trimming and J lost 3 bases; unmatched junction nucleotides: 5.